These T cell receptor beta chains were read from a single sample in a study of blood T cell repertoires in COVID-19. Clones were read by immunoSEQ multiplex PCR, and TCRdb kept only the in-frame ones, dropping some. The sample comprises roughly 400,000 clones, around nine tenths of which are singletons, and roughly 10% rests with the top ten. The sample was PBMCs or T cells enriched from blood (not recorded which). The receptors stem from a woman aged 50 to 60 who had recovered from COVID-19. CDR3s include the opening cysteine and the closing phenylalanine or tryptophan. The D gene is left open where the match is weak. Some rows have no size entry. The others give once, few or many, or a class for an expanded clone.

d_call	v_call	clone_size	j_call	cdr3_aa	cdr3_nt
.	TRBV30	.	TRBJ2-5	CAWSPGETQYF	TGTGCCTGGAGTCCCGGAGAGACCCAGTACTTC
.	TRBV30	.	TRBJ1-6	CAWSVRGVVSPLHF	TGTGCCTGGAGTGTTCGGGGGGTGGTGAGCCCCCTCCACTTT
TRBD1	TRBV2	.	TRBJ2-2	CASSDRDSWLFF	TGTGCCAGCAGTGACCGGGACAGTTGGCTGTTTTTT
TRBD1	TRBV6-1	.	TRBJ1-2	CASSGHRGSVNYGYTF	TGTGCCAGCAGTGGTCACAGGGGGAGTGTCAACTATGGCTACACCTTC
TRBD1	TRBV5-4	.	TRBJ1-5	CASSLGDRLEPQHF	TGTGCCAGCAGCTTGGGGGACAGGCTGGAGCCCCAGCATTTT
.	TRBV18	.	TRBJ1-6	CASSPFSGVDNSPLHF	TGTGCCAGCTCACCGTTCTCAGGGGTCGATAATTCACCCCTCCACTTT
TRBD2	TRBV10-3	.	TRBJ2-5	CAISETSGGQETQYF	TGTGCCATCAGTGAGACTAGCGGAGGCCAAGAGACCCAGTACTTC
.	TRBV5-4	.	TRBJ2-1	CASSLGGGTYNEQFF	TGTGCCAGCAGCTTGGGGGGCGGAACCTACAATGAGCAGTTCTTC
.	TRBV7-9	.	TRBJ2-1	CASSPGGYEQFF	TGTGCCAGCAGCCCCGGAGGCTATGAGCAGTTCTTC
TRBD2	TRBV5-1	few	TRBJ2-2	CASSLTSGGPRTGELFF	TGCGCCAGCAGCTTGACTAGCGGGGGGCCGAGAACCGGGGAGCTGTTTTTT
.	TRBV27	once	TRBJ2-5	CASSLRPTATTFRETQYF	TGTGCCAGCAGTTTACGACCGACAGCCACCACGTTCCGGGAGACCCAGTACTTC
.	TRBV6-5	.	TRBJ1-5	CASSYSVYQPQHF	TGTGCCAGCAGTTATTCGGTTTATCAGCCCCAGCATTTT
.	TRBV3-1/TRBV3-2	.	TRBJ2-1	CASSQRAGEQFF	TGTGCCAGCAGCCAAAGAGCGGGCGAGCAGTTCTTC
TRBD2	TRBV2	.	TRBJ2-3	CASTEGAGGYTDTQYF	TGTGCCAGCACCGAGGGAGCGGGGGGATACACAGATACGCAGTATTTT
TRBD1	TRBV3-1/TRBV3-2	.	TRBJ1-1	CASSEFNRGVDTEAFF	TGTGCCAGCAGTGAATTCAACAGGGGGGTGGACACTGAAGCTTTCTTT
TRBD1	TRBV5-8	.	TRBJ2-7	CASSPGQGYPYEQYF	TGTGCCAGCAGCCCGGGACAGGGGTACCCCTACGAGCAGTACTTC
TRBD1	TRBV27	.	TRBJ1-1	CASSLEGRGREVAFF	TGTGCCAGCAGTTTAGAGGGCAGGGGGCGCGAGGTAGCTTTCTTT
.	TRBV7-3	once	TRBJ2-3	CASSPRGGARQNTQYF	TGTGCCAGCAGCCCACGGGGCGGGGCCCGACAAAATACGCAGTATTTT
TRBD2	TRBV2	.	TRBJ2-5	CASSVGGEAVKTQYF	TGTGCCAGCAGCGTTGGGGGGGAGGCGGTGAAGACCCAGTACTTC
.	TRBV7-9	.	TRBJ1-2	CASSLDRETAGYTF	TGTGCCAGCAGCTTAGATCGGGAGACGGCGGGCTACACCTTC
.	TRBV9	.	TRBJ1-1	CASSATGGAEAFF	TGTGCCAGCAGCGCGACAGGAGGAGCTGAAGCTTTCTTT
.	TRBV10-3	.	TRBJ2-3	CAISEPVRSTDTQYF	TGTGCCATCAGTGAGCCGGTCAGGAGCACAGATACGCAGTATTTT
.	TRBV24-1	.	TRBJ1-4	CATSDLVGAGATNEKLFF	TGTGCCACCAGTGATTTGGTAGGGGCCGGTGCAACTAATGAAAAACTGTTTTTT
TRBD1	TRBV28	.	TRBJ1-1	CASLDRGNTEAFF	TGTGCCAGCCTGGACAGGGGGAACACTGAAGCTTTCTTT
TRBD1	TRBV9	.	TRBJ1-2	CASSQTGTGLGYTF	TGTGCCAGCAGCCAAACCGGGACAGGTCTCGGCTACACCTTC
TRBD2	TRBV2	.	TRBJ2-2	CASRRGENTGELFF	TGTGCCAGCAGGCGGGGGGAAAACACCGGGGAGCTGTTTTTT
TRBD2	TRBV4-1	.	TRBJ2-3	CASSLSGVADTQYF	TGCGCCAGCAGCCTGAGCGGGGTTGCAGATACGCAGTATTTT
.	TRBV4-3	.	TRBJ1-2	CASSYGRDTYGYTF	TGCGCCAGCAGCTATGGCCGGGACACTTATGGCTACACCTTC
.	TRBV7-9	.	TRBJ1-2	CASSLVLPRVGVDGYTF	TGTGCCAGCAGCTTAGTCCTACCTAGGGTAGGGGTAGATGGCTACACCTTC
.	TRBV14	.	TRBJ1-1	CASSQDSREGTEAFF	TGTGCCAGCAGCCAAGATTCCAGGGAGGGCACTGAAGCTTTCTTT
.	TRBV2	once	TRBJ1-5	CASYRDNNQPQHF	TGTGCCAGCTACCGGGACAATAATCAGCCCCAGCATTTT
.	TRBV28	once	TRBJ1-6	CASSNERRGNRF	TGTGCCAGCAGTAACGAACGCAGGGGAAATCGTTTT
TRBD2	TRBV10-1	.	TRBJ2-5	CASTRVGGRETQYF	TGCGCCAGCACCCGAGTGGGGGGGAGGGAGACCCAGTACTTC
TRBD2	TRBV11-2	many	TRBJ2-7	CASSLRERGSDEQYF	TGTGCCAGCAGCCTCAGGGAGCGGGGGTCTGACGAGCAGTACTTC
TRBD1	TRBV6-2/TRBV6-3	.	TRBJ1-2	CASSTPGQGMNGYTF	TGTGCCAGCAGTACACCGGGACAGGGTATGAATGGCTACACCTTC
.	TRBV7-3	.	TRBJ2-2	CASSLVLGELFF	TGTGCCAGCAGCTTGGTACTCGGGGAGCTGTTTTTT
.	TRBV7-9	.	TRBJ1-6	CASSLQGFGNSPLHF	TGTGCCAGCAGCTTACAGGGTTTTGGGAATTCACCCCTCCACTTT
.	TRBV4-1	.	TRBJ2-3	CASSLLRRGTDTQYF	TGCGCCAGCAGCCTCCTTAGGCGGGGCACAGATACGCAGTATTTT
.	TRBV18	few	TRBJ1-3	CASSPMEVRSGNTIYF	TGTGCCAGCTCACCAATGGAGGTCCGCTCTGGAAACACCATATATTTT
.	TRBV7-2	.	TRBJ1-2	CASSIHPRQGGYTF	TGTGCCAGCAGCATTCACCCCCGGCAGGGAGGCTACACCTTC
.	TRBV9	.	TRBJ1-4	CASSVAGADNEKLFF	TGTGCCAGCAGCGTCGCGGGGGCCGATAATGAAAAACTGTTTTTT
.	TRBV30	.	TRBJ1-4	CAWSAGRLYQKLFF	TGTGCCTGGAGCGCGGGGCGACTTTATCAAAAACTGTTTTTT
.	TRBV28	.	TRBJ1-5	CASTVGAGGNQPQHF	TGTGCCAGCACCGTGGGCGCAGGGGGCAATCAGCCCCAGCATTTT
TRBD2	TRBV4-1	.	TRBJ2-3	CASSRTAGGPDTQYF	TGCGCCAGCAGCCGGACGGCGGGGGGGCCAGATACGCAGTATTTT